Following are 15 T cell receptor beta chains from one sample sequenced in a study of OX40 agonist ivuxolimab in advanced cancers. The assay was immunoSEQ multiplex PCR, and TCRdb's table has in-frame clones only and misses some. The sample has about 22,000 clones, approximately 83% seen once; the top ten hold around a third. This material consisted of CD4+ or CD8+ T cells sorted from blood, taken in a trial of the OX40 agonist ivuxolimab. These receptors all come from an adult with an advanced solid tumor such as melanoma, head and neck, liver or kidney cancer.

This clone was counted a single time. This chain uses TRBV7-9 with TRBJ2-1; D is unresolved. The CDR3 is 12 residues long. With 6 bases removed from V and 6 bases from J, the gap between germline ends came to 9 bases. Germline CDR1 and CDR2: SEHNR and FQNEAQ (reference sequence). Here the CDR3 reads CASSLVGNEQFF. CDR3 sequence (DNA): TGTGCCAGCAGTCTGGTGGGCAATGAGCAGTTCTTC.

This chain connects TRBV19 to TRBJ2-2; 7 nucleotides line up with TRBD2. The ends lost 5 bases at V and 5 bases at J; junction bases unmatched: 11. There are 16 residues in the CDR3. Germline V CDR1 and CDR2: LNHDA, SQIVND (reference sequence). The CDR3: CASSPGTTDFTGELFF. As DNA, the CDR3 is TGTGCCAGTAGTCCCGGGACTACCGATTTTACCGGGGAGCTGTTTTTT.

The chain combines TRBV9 with TRBJ2-7; 8 nucleotides align to TRBD1. V was clipped by 0 bases and J by 3 bases; unmatched bases: 2. Per germline, CDR1 SGDLS and CDR2 YYNGEE. The CDR3 extends over 14 amino acids. Here the CDR3 DNA reads TGTGCCAGCAGCGTAGGGGACAGGAACTACGAGCAGTACTTC. Its translation: CASSVGDRNYEQYF.

V gene TRBV9 combines with J gene TRBJ2-3; TRBD2 aligns across 9 bases. Germline CDR1 reads SGDLS; CDR2 reads YYNGEE. The CDR3 has 15 residues. V shed 0 bases and J 4 bases; nucleotides not matched to a gene: 3. CDR3 loop: CASSVGVAGADTQYF. The CDR3 coding sequence is TGTGCCAGCAGCGTAGGTGTAGCGGGGGCAGATACGCAGTATTTT.

The chain has TRBV29-1 and TRBJ2-7, with 9 bases matching TRBD1. The germline CDR1 and CDR2 sequences are SQVTM and ANQGSEA. V shed 2 bases, J shed 2 bases, and the junction held 4 bases outside the gene matches. The CDR3 consists of 14 residues. CDR3 coding DNA: TGCAGCGTTGAAAAGGGACAGGGTACCTACGAGCAGTACTTC. It specifies CSVEKGQGTYEQYF.

The V and J genes are TRBV30 and TRBJ1-3; D ambiguous. This CDR3 contains 15 residues. Trimming removed 1 base from V and 0 bases from J, with 10 bases in between. Germline assignment: CDR1 GTSNPN and CDR2 SVGIG (reference sequence). CDR3 sequence reads: CAWSGPGASGNTIYF. The DNA of the CDR3 is TGTGCCTGGAGTGGGCCGGGAGCCTCTGGAAACACCATATATTTT. The full variable domain, completed using reference TRBV30 and TRBJ1-3, is SQTIHQWPATLVQPVGSPLSLECTVEGTSNPNLYWYRQAAGRGLQLLFYSVGIGQISSEVPQNLSASRPQDRQFILSSKKLLLSDSGFYLCAWSGPGASGNTIYFGEGSWLTVV.

In its sample, this clone was seen a few times. The genes are TRBV10-2 and TRBJ1-6; D ambiguous. Looked up from germline, CDR1 is WSHSY and CDR2 is SAAADI. CDR3 length: 13 amino acids. V gave up 6 bases and J gave up 7 bases, with 10 bases separating them. CDR3 amino acids: CASSYSRNSPLHF. CDR3 coding DNA: TGCGCCAGCAGCTACAGTCGAAATTCACCCCTCCACTTT.

This chain joins TRBV29-1 and TRBJ2-7, with D perhaps matching TRBD1 (6 bases). The V gene's germline CDR1 is SQVTM and CDR2 ANQGSEA. V shed 1 base and J shed 3 bases, with 16 bases lying between them. CDR3 length equals 15 residues. This CDR3 is CSVEGLGAQGYEQYF. In DNA, the CDR3 is TGCAGCGTTGAAGGGTTGGGGGCGCAGGGCTACGAGCAGTACTTC.

This clone appeared once. The chain uses TRBV19 and TRBJ2-5, with 11 positions matching TRBD1. The V gene's germline CDR1 is LNHDA and CDR2 SQIVND (reference sequence). The J segment lost 2 bases and the V segment lost 3 bases, leaving 2 bases of the junction unmatched. This CDR3 contains 15 residues. The CDR3 DNA sequence: TGTGCCAGTAGTATCCGGGACAGGGGGCAAGAGACCCAGTACTTC. Protein: CASSIRDRGQETQYF.

The rearrangement uses TRBV4-3 and TRBJ2-1; no clear D gene. Between the trimmed V and J ends, which lost 0 bases and 4 bases, there was a span of 10 bases. Germline V gene data show CDR1 as LGHNA and CDR2 as YSLEER. The length of the CDR3 is 15 residues. The DNA for the CDR3 is TGCGCCAGCAGCCAAGATCCGGGCAGGTACAATGAGCAGTTCTTC. Amino acid sequence: CASSQDPGRYNEQFF.

The chain is built from TRBV11-2 and TRBJ2-3, with unresolved D. From germline, CDR1 is SGHAT and CDR2 FQNNGV. V gave up 2 bases and J gave up 0 bases, with 3 bases separating them. The CDR3 is 13 amino acids. The CDR3 spells CASSLYSTDTQYF. The DNA for the CDR3 is TGTGCCAGCAGCTTATATAGCACAGATACGCAGTATTTT. Variable domain in full (rest from reference TRBV11-2 and TRBJ2-3): EAGVAQSPRYKIIEKRQSVAFWCNPISGHATLYWYQQILGQGPKLLIQFQNNGVVDDSQLPKDRFSAERLKGVDSTLKIQPAKLEDSAVYLCASSLYSTDTQYFGPGTRLTVL.

The gene calls are TRBV5-4 and TRBJ1-2; D gene unclear. The CDR3 sequence is 13 residues long. V gave up 5 bases and J gave up 7 bases, with 15 bases separating them. Germline-derived CDR1 and CDR2 are SGHNT and YYREEE (reference sequence). CDR3 DNA sequence: TGTGCCAGCAGGCCCATGAGGTCGGCTGGCTACACCTTC. Translating it yields CASRPMRSAGYTF.

The chain carries TRBV10-2 and TRBJ2-3; 12 positions match TRBD2. Germline lookup yields CDR1 WSHSY and CDR2 SAAADI. This CDR3 is built from 15 residues. The J segment lost 5 bases and the V segment lost 6 bases, leaving 6 bases of the junction unmatched. The CDR3 is CASSASGGARDTQYF. The CDR3 DNA follows: TGCGCCAGCAGCGCTAGCGGGGGGGCCAGAGATACGCAGTATTTT.

The chain links TRBV5-1 to TRBJ1-4; TRBD1 might be the D (6 bases). This CDR3 region has 17 residues. Germline V gives CDR1 SGHRS, CDR2 YFSETQ. V shed 4 bases and J shed 0 bases, with 16 bases lying between them. The CDR3 region has the DNA TGCGCCAGCAGCCGGGGGGCAGGCCCTGCAACTAATGAAAAACTGTTTTTT. Amino acids: CASSRGAGPATNEKLFF.

This chain joins TRBV10-2 and TRBJ1-1; D is unresolved. The V gene's germline CDR1 is WSHSY and CDR2 SAAADI. The CDR3 covers 14 residues. Deletions cut 2 bases from V and 1 base from J, with 8 bases between. The CDR3 DNA is TGCGCCAGCAGTGAGCCTTACACGAACACTGAAGCTTTCTTT. Its protein is CASSEPYTNTEAFF.